The 25 T cell receptor beta chains below all came from one sample that was sequenced in a study of shared clonotypes between healthy human individuals. Some clones are missing from TCRdb's copy, which holds only in-frame ones; the method was immunoSEQ multiplex PCR. The data hold about 230,000 clones, with approximately 65% observed a single time. The sample comprised memory CD4+ T cells sorted from blood. This sample's subset: CD45RA-negative fraction. These TCRs come from a man aged 30 to 45 in good health.

This chain uses TRBV11-2 with TRBJ1-5, with no clear D. This CDR3 is built from 14 residues. The V gene lost 0 bases and the J gene lost 6 bases, with 9 bases spanning the gap. Germline CDR1 is SGHAT and CDR2 is FQNNGV. The CDR3 spells CASSLDGVGQPQHF. CDR3 coding DNA: TGTGCCAGCAGCTTAGATGGGGTAGGTCAGCCCCAGCATTTT.

This chain connects TRBV9 to TRBJ2-5; 12 bases line up with TRBD1. V lost 3 bases, J lost 6 bases, and 9 bases stayed unmatched. CDR1 and CDR2 (germline): SGDLS, YYNGEE. The CDR3 extends over 16 amino acids. This CDR3 reads CASSENEGQGAKTQYF. As DNA, the CDR3 is TGTGCCAGCAGCGAAAATGAGGGACAGGGGGCGAAGACCCAGTACTTC.

V and J are TRBV7-9 and TRBJ2-1; the match to TRBD1 covers 9 bases. CDR3 length: 15 residues. V lost 5 bases to trimming and J lost 7 bases; unmatched junction nucleotides: 9. CDR1 is SEHNR and CDR2 is FQNEAQ in the germline V gene (reference sequence). CDR3 region: CASSPRDRDRNEQFF. The CDR3 region has the DNA TGTGCCAGCAGCCCCCGGGACAGGGATCGAAATGAGCAGTTCTTC.

This clone has a handful of counts. The chain uses TRBV5-6 and TRBJ1-1; 8 bases align to TRBD1. This CDR3 contains 14 residues. Germline CDR1 SGHDT, CDR2 YYEEEE. J was trimmed by 4 bases and V by 3 bases; bases with no gene match: 5. CDR3 in amino acids: CASSSRDRTTEAFF. CDR3 in DNA: TGTGCCAGCAGCTCTCGGGACAGGACCACTGAAGCTTTCTTT.

V is TRBV5-6 and J is TRBJ2-5; 7 bases are shared with TRBD2. V was pared by 8 bases and J by 4 bases, with 11 bases of the junction left unmatched. This CDR3 is built from 14 residues. Germline CDR1 and CDR2: SGHDT and YYEEEE. The CDR3 coding sequence is TGTGCCAGGGGGAGGGCTGAAGGAAGAGAGACCCAGTACTTC. Its translation: CARGRAEGRETQYF. Full variable domain (missing parts from reference TRBV5-6 and TRBJ2-5): DAGVTQSPTHLIKTRGQQVTLRCSPKSGHDTVSWYQQALGQGPQFIFQYYEEEERQRGNFPDRFSGHQFPNYSSELNVNALLLGDSALYLCARGRAEGRETQYFGPGTRLLVL.

The chain couples TRBV10-3 to TRBJ1-5; D gene uncertain. Germline V gives CDR1 ENHRY, CDR2 SYGVKD. V lost 6 bases and J 3 bases, leaving 12 bases between the germline ends. The CDR3 sequence is 14 residues long. CDR3 region: CAIRESVNNQPQHF. The CDR3 bases are TGTGCCATCAGGGAATCAGTTAACAATCAGCCCCAGCATTTT.

In this sample, this clone turned up once. The chain joins TRBV6-5 to TRBJ2-2, with 10 bases fitting TRBD1. The junction had 6 bases not matched to a gene; V was cut back by 9 bases and J by 5 bases. The CDR3 contains 14 residues. The germline CDR1 and CDR2 sequences are MNHEY and SVGAGI. The CDR3 sequence is CASWDRGWTGELFF. CDR3 nucleotide sequence: TGTGCCAGTTGGGACAGGGGTTGGACCGGGGAGCTGTTTTTT.

The chain links TRBV7-3 to TRBJ2-1, with D uncertain. This CDR3 has 16 residues. V dropped 6 bases and J dropped 2 bases, with 17 bases sitting between them. Per germline, CDR1 SGHTA and CDR2 FQGTGA. The CDR3 DNA is TGTGCCAGCAGGCAGAGCAGTAATTTAGCCTACAATGAGCAGTTCTTC. Residues: CASRQSSNLAYNEQFF.

A single count supports this clone. The rearrangement links TRBV7-2 to TRBJ2-2; 13 bases agree with TRBD2. Germline CDR1 and CDR2: SGHTA and FQGNSA. The CDR3 extends over 18 amino acids. With V trimmed by 2 bases and J by 13 bases, 16 bases remained unmatched. Written as DNA, the CDR3 is TGTGCCAGCAGCTTAAATTCCTACCTACTAGCGGGAGGGTGGGTGCTGTTTTTT. It encodes CASSLNSYLLAGGWVLFF. Full variable domain (outside the CDR3, taken from reference TRBV7-2 and TRBJ2-2): GAGVSQSPSNKVTEKGKDVELRCDPISGHTALYWYRQSLGQGLEFLIYFQGNSAPDKSGLPSDRFSAERTGGSVSTLTIQRTQQEDSAVYLCASSLNSYLLAGGWVLFFGEGSRLTVL.

This chain joins TRBV7-9 and TRBJ1-2, with D perhaps matching TRBD1 (5 bases). This CDR3 contains 13 residues. Trimming pared 4 bases from V and 2 bases from J, leaving 8 bases between. Germline V gene lookup returns CDR1 SEHNR and CDR2 FQNEAQ (reference sequence). The CDR3 here is CASSSGANYGYTF. CDR3 bases: TGTGCCAGCAGCTCCGGGGCAAACTATGGCTACACCTTC. Filled out from reference TRBV7-9 and TRBJ1-2, the complete variable domain reads DTGVSQNPRHKITKRGQNVTFRCDPISEHNRLYWYRQTLGQGPEFLTYFQNEAQLEKSRLLSDRFSAERPKGSFSTLEIQRTEQGDSAMYLCASSSGANYGYTFGSGTRLTVV.

V gene TRBV30 combines with J gene TRBJ1-4; 10 bases match TRBD1. This CDR3 spans 15 amino acids. V shed 0 bases, J shed 4 bases, and the junction held 2 bases outside the gene matches. Germline-derived CDR1 and CDR2 are GTSNPN and SVGIG (reference sequence). In nucleotides, the CDR3 is TGTGCCTGGAGTGTAGGGGACAGGGGTAATGAAAAACTGTTTTTT. The encoded protein is CAWSVGDRGNEKLFF.

This clone was seen only once. The chain uses TRBV7-2 and TRBJ2-5; TRBD1 agrees at 9 bases. The V gene end was trimmed by 5 bases and the J gene end by 5 bases; junction bases not matched to a gene: 6. This CDR3 comprises 14 residues. In germline, CDR1 is SGHTA, CDR2 FQGNSA. CDR3 sequence reads: CASSSTGGIETQYF. CDR3 coding DNA: TGTGCCAGCAGCAGCACAGGGGGCATCGAGACCCAGTACTTC.

This clone occurred many times. The V call is TRBV19, the J call TRBJ2-1; D may be TRBD1 (7 bases). The ends were cut back, 8 bases at V and 8 bases at J, with 22 bases in the middle. The CDR3 loop spans 15 amino acids. Germline assignment: CDR1 LNHDA and CDR2 SQIVND (reference sequence). CDR3 loop: CASSRSTRQGDEQFF. The CDR3 DNA sequence: TGTGCCAGTTCCCGATCGACTAGACAGGGCGATGAGCAGTTCTTC.

The chain is built from TRBV2 and TRBJ1-5; 9 bases align to TRBD1. Trimming cost V 5 bases and J 4 bases; bases outside gene matches: 3. The CDR3 extends over 14 amino acids. The V gene's germline CDR1 is SNHLY and CDR2 FYNNEI. CDR3 bases: TGTGCCAGCAGTCAACAGGGGGCTAATCAGCCCCAGCATTTT. Translation gives CASSQQGANQPQHF.

The chain recombines TRBV6-5 with TRBJ2-1; TRBD2 matches at 7 bases. CDR1 and CDR2 from the germline V gene are MNHEY and SVGAGI. The CDR3 is made up of 14 amino acids. Trimming at V came to 3 bases and at J to 6 bases, leaving 5 bases not matched to a gene. The CDR3 DNA sequence: TGTGCCAGCAGTTATGGGGGAGGGAGCAATGAGCAGTTCTTC. Protein sequence: CASSYGGGSNEQFF.

This chain joins TRBV5-1 and TRBJ2-3; D is unclear. The V and J ends lost 4 bases and 4 bases respectively, with 7 bases between them. Germline V gives CDR1 SGHRS, CDR2 YFSETQ. The CDR3 is made up of 12 amino acids. The CDR3 loop is CASSLNSDTQYF. The CDR3 DNA reads TGCGCCAGCAGCCTAAACTCAGATACGCAGTATTTT.

This clone was seen a few times. This chain links TRBV29-1 with TRBJ2-5; 8 bases align to TRBD1. V was pared by 7 bases and J by 5 bases, with 9 bases of the junction left unmatched. Per germline, CDR1 SQVTM and CDR2 ANQGSEA. The CDR3 runs to 13 residues. The CDR3 sequence is CSGHRGSYETQYF. In nucleotides, the CDR3 is TGCAGCGGTCACAGGGGGAGTTATGAGACCCAGTACTTC.

J is TRBJ1-1 and V is TRBV5-1; TRBD1 matches 7 bases. CDR3 length equals 15 residues. Unmatched junction bases numbered 10, after V lost 3 bases and J lost 5 bases. The germline V gene has CDR1 SGHRS and CDR2 YFSETQ. CDR3 in DNA: TGCGCCAGCAGCTACGACAGGGCCTATTTGACTGAAGCTTTCTTT. Residues: CASSYDRAYLTEAFF.

This clone was seen more than once but under ten times. The chain combines TRBV2 with TRBJ1-2; 9 nucleotides line up with TRBD1. CDR1 is SNHLY and CDR2 is FYNNEI in the germline V gene. V shed 2 bases, J shed 10 bases, and the junction held 5 bases outside the gene matches. The CDR3 is 13 amino acids. The DNA of the CDR3 is TGTGCCAGCAGTGAATCGGGACAGGGCGCCTACACCTTC. Amino acids: CASSESGQGAYTF. The full variable domain, rest sourced from reference TRBV2 and TRBJ1-2, is EPEVTQTPSHQVTQMGQEVILRCVPISNHLYFYWYRQILGQKVEFLVSFYNNEISEKSEIFDDQFSVERPDGSNFTLKIRSTKLEDSAMYFCASSESGQGAYTFGSGTRLTVV.

The chain uses TRBV7-3 and TRBJ2-5, with 10 positions matching TRBD2. Germline V gene lookup returns CDR1 SGHTA and CDR2 FQGTGA. The V segment lost 5 bases and the J segment 1 base; nucleotides outside the gene matches: 1. This CDR3 comprises 14 residues. The CDR3 region is CASSASGSQETQYF. DNA for the CDR3: TGTGCCAGCAGCGCTAGCGGGAGCCAAGAGACCCAGTACTTC. The variable domain in full, with the rest retrieved from reference TRBV7-3 and TRBJ2-5, is GAGVSQTPSNKVTEKGKYVELRCDPISGHTALYWYRQSLGQGPEFLIYFQGTGAADDSGLPNDRFFAVRPEGSVSTLKIQRTERGDSAVYLCASSASGSQETQYFGPGTRLLVL.

This rearrangement joins TRBV14 to TRBJ2-1; D may be TRBD2 (6 bases). CDR1 is SGHDN and CDR2 is FVKESK in the germline V gene. The V and J ends lost 1 base and 2 bases respectively, with 27 bases between them. The CDR3 is 21 amino acids. CDR3 region: CASSQAVAGTRWGLTYNEQFF. CDR3 coding DNA: TGTGCCAGCAGCCAAGCCGTGGCGGGAACGAGGTGGGGGTTAACCTACAATGAGCAGTTCTTC.

CDR3 bases: TGTGCCAGCTCACCCACCGGACAGAACTATGGCTACACCTTC. It codes for CASSPTGQNYGYTF. The chain recombines TRBV18 with TRBJ1-2, with a possible D match to TRBD1 (6 bases). The V and J ends lost 3 bases and 2 bases respectively, with 10 bases between them. Germline CDR1 reads KGHSH; CDR2 reads LQKENI. This CDR3 comprises 14 residues.

The chain employs TRBV11-2 and TRBJ2-1; D is unresolved. The V and J ends lost 4 bases and 3 bases respectively, with 19 bases between them. Germline CDR1 reads SGHAT; CDR2 reads FQNNGV. The CDR3 has 17 amino acids. The CDR3 nucleotides are TGTGCCAGCAGCTACGGTGGAATTATGGGGTTCTACAATGAGCAGTTCTTC. It encodes CASSYGGIMGFYNEQFF. Based on the CDR3 plus reference TRBV11-2 and TRBJ2-1, the full variable domain is EAGVAQSPRYKIIEKRQSVAFWCNPISGHATLYWYQQILGQGPKLLIQFQNNGVVDDSQLPKDRFSAERLKGVDSTLKIQPAKLEDSAVYLCASSYGGIMGFYNEQFFGPGTRLTVL.

CDR3 sequence reads: CASTTDRVGTGELFF. CDR3 DNA: TGTGCCAGCACCACGGACAGGGTGGGCACCGGGGAGCTGTTTTTT. V and J are TRBV2 and TRBJ2-2, with 8 bases identical to TRBD1. CDR1 and CDR2 from the germline V gene are SNHLY and FYNNEI. Trimming cost V 7 bases and J 4 bases; bases outside gene matches: 8. There are 15 residues in the CDR3. The full variable domain, with the rest looked up from reference TRBV2 and TRBJ2-2, is EPEVTQTPSHQVTQMGQEVILRCVPISNHLYFYWYRQILGQKVEFLVSFYNNEISEKSEIFDDQFSVERPDGSNFTLKIRSTKLEDSAMYFCASTTDRVGTGELFFGEGSRLTVL.

The chain combines TRBV7-2 with TRBJ2-3; 14 bases line up with TRBD2. V was pared by 5 bases and J by 5 bases, with 6 bases of the junction left unmatched. CDR3 length equals 16 residues. The germline CDR1 and CDR2 sequences are SGHTA and FQGNSA. The CDR3 DNA reads as TGTGCCAGCAGCGGGGGACTAGCGGGAGTTCTAGATACGCAGTATTTT. It yields the protein CASSGGLAGVLDTQYF. Using reference TRBV7-2 and TRBJ2-3 for the parts outside the CDR3, the full variable domain is GAGVSQSPSNKVTEKGKDVELRCDPISGHTALYWYRQSLGQGLEFLIYFQGNSAPDKSGLPSDRFSAERTGGSVSTLTIQRTQQEDSAVYLCASSGGLAGVLDTQYFGPGTRLTVL.